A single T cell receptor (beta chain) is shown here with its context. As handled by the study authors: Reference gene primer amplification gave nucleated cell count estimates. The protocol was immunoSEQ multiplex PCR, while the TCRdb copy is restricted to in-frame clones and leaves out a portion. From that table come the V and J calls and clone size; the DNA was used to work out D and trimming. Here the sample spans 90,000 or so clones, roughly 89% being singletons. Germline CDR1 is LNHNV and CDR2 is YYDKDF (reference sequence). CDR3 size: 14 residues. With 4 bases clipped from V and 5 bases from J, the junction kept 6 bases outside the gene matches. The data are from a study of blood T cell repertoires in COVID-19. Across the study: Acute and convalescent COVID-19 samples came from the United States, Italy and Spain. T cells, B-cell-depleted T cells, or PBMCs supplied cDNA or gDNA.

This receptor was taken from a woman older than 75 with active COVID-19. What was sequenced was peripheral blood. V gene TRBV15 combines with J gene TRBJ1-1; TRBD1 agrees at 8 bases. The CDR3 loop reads CATSIGQGWTEAFF. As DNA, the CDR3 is TGTGCCACCAGCATCGGACAGGGCTGGACTGAAGCTTTCTTT.